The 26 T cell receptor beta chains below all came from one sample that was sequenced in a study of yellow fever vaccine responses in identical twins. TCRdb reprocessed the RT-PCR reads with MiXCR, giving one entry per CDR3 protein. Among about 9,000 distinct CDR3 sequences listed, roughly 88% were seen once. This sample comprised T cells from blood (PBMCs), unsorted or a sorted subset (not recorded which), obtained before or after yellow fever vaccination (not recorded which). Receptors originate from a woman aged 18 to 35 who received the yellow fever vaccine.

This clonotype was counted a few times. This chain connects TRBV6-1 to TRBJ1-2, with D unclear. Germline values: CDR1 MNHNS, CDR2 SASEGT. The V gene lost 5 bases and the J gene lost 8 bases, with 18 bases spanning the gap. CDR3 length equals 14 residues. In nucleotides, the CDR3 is TGTGCCAGCAGTCAGACTGACCGAGGAGGAGGCTACACCTTC. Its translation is CASSQTDRGGGYTF.

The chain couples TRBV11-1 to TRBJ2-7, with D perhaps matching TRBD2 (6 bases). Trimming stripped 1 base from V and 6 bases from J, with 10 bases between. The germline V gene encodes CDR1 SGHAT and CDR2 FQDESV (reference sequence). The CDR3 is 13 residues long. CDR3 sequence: CASSLGLVGEQYF. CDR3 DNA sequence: TGTGCCAGCAGCTTAGGACTAGTAGGCGAGCAGTACTTC.

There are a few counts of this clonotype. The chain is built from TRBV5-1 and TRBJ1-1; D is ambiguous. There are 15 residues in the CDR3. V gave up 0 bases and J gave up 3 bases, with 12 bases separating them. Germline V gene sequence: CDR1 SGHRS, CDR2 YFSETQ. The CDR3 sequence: CASSLVRGSDTEAFF. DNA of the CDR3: TGCGCCAGCAGCTTGGTGCGGGGTTCGGACACTGAAGCTTTCTTT.

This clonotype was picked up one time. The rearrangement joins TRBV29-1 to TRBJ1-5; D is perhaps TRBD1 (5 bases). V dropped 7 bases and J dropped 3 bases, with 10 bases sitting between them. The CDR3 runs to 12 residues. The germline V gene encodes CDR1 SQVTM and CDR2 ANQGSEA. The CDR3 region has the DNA TGCAGCGGGGGCATGCCCAATCAGCCCCAGCATTTT. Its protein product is CSGGMPNQPQHF.

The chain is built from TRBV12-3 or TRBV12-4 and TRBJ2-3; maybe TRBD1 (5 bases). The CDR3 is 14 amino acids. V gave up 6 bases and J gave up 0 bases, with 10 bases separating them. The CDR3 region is CASRDMTSTDTQYF. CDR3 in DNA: TGTGCCAGCAGGGACATGACTAGCACAGATACGCAGTATTTT.

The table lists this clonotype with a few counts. This CDR3 reads CASSFWTGINEKLFF. CDR3 coding DNA: TGTGCCAGCAGTTTCTGGACAGGGATTAATGAAAAACTGTTTTTT. The rearrangement joins TRBV28 to TRBJ1-4; 8 bases align to TRBD1. After removal of 3 bases from V and 4 bases from J, the junction contained 4 bases not matched to a gene. This CDR3 region has 15 residues. CDR1 and CDR2 from the germline V gene are MDHEN and SYDVKM.

The CDR3, as DNA: TGTGCCAGCATCCCAGGGGGGCAGGTAACCGGCTACACCTTC. Its translation: CASIPGGQVTGYTF. V gene TRBV2 combines with J gene TRBJ1-2, with 7 bases identical to TRBD1. CDR3 length: 14 residues. V dropped 7 bases and J dropped 8; count of bases not matched to a gene: 13. The V gene's germline CDR1 is SNHLY and CDR2 FYNNEI.

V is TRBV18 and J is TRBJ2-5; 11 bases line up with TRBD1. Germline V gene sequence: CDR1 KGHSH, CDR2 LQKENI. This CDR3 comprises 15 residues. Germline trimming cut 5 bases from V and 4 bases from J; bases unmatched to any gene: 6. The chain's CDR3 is CASSAGQGAGETQYF. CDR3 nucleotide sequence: TGTGCCAGCTCAGCCGGACAGGGGGCAGGAGAGACCCAGTACTTC.

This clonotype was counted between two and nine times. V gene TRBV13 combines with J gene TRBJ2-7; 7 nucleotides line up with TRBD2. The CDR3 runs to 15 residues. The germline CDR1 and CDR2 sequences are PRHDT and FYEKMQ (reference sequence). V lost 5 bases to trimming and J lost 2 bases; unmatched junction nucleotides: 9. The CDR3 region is CASSEAGLGAYEQYV. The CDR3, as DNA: TGTGCCAGCAGCGAAGCGGGACTCGGGGCCTACGAGCAGTACGTC.

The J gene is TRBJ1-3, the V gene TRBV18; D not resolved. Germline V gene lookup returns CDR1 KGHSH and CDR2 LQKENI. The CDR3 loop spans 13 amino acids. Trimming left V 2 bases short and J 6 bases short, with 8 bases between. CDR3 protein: CASSPNRQNTIYF. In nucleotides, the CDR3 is TGTGCCAGCTCACCAAATCGACAAAACACCATATATTTT.

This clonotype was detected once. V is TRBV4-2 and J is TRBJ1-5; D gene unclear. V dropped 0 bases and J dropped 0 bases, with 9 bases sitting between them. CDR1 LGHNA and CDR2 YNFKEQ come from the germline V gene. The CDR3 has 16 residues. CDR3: CASSQDPTYSNQPQHF. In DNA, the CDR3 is TGTGCCAGCAGCCAAGATCCCACCTATAGCAATCAGCCCCAGCATTTT.

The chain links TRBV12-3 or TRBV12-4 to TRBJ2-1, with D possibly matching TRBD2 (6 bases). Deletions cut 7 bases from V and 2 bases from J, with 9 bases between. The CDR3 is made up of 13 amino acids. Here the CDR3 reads CASTRTTYNEQFF. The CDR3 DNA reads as TGTGCCAGCACCAGGACTACCTACAATGAGCAGTTCTTC.

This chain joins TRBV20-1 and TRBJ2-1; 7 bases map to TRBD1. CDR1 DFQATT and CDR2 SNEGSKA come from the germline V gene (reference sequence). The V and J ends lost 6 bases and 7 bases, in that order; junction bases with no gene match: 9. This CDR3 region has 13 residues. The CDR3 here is CSAVTGFDNEQFF. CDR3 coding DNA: TGCAGTGCGGTGACAGGGTTTGATAATGAGCAGTTCTTC.

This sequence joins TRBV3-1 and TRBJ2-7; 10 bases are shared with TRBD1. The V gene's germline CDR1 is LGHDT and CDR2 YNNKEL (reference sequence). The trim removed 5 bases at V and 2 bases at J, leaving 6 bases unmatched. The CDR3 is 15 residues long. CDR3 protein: CASSSGQGRTYEQYV. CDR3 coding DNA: TGTGCCAGCAGCTCGGGACAGGGGAGGACCTACGAGCAGTACGTC.

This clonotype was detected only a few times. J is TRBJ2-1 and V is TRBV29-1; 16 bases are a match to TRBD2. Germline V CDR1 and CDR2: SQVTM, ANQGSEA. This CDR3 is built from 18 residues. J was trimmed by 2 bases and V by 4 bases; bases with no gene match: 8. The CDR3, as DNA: TGCAGCGTTGTTGGGGGACTAGCGGGGGGGCCTCCCTACAATGAGCAGTTCTTC. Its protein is CSVVGGLAGGPPYNEQFF.

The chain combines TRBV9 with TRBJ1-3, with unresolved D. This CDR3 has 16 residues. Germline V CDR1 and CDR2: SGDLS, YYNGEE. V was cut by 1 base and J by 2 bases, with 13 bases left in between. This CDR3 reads CASSVSSGLAGNTIYF. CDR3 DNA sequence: TGTGCCAGCAGCGTAAGCTCGGGATTGGCTGGAAACACCATATATTTT. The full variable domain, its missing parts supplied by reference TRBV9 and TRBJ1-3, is DSGVTQTPKHLITATGQRVTLRCSPRSGDLSVYWYQQSLDQGLQFLIQYYNGEERAKGNILERFSAQQFPDLHSELNLSSLELGDSALYFCASSVSSGLAGNTIYFGEGSWLTVV.

The CDR3 DNA sequence: TGCGCCAGCAGCGCCGGGACTAGCGGGAGTGCCTCCTACAATGAGCAGTTCTTC. This gives the protein CASSAGTSGSASYNEQFF. The chain is built from TRBV5-1 and TRBJ2-1, with 14 nucleotides matching TRBD2. CDR3 length: 18 amino acids. Unmatched junction bases numbered 6, after V lost 4 bases and J lost 0 bases. Per germline, CDR1 SGHRS and CDR2 YFSETQ.

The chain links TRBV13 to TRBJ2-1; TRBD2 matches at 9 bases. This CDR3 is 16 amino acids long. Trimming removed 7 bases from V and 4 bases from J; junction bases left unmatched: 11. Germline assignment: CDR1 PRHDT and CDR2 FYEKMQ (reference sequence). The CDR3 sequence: CASILTILAGYNEQFF. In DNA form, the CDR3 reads TGTGCCAGCATACTCACCATCCTAGCGGGGTACAATGAGCAGTTCTTC.

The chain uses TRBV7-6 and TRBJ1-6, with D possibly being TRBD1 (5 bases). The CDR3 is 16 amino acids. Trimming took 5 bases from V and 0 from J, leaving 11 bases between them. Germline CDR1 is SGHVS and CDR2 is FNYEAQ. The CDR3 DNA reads TGTGCCAGCAGCCCTGACAGCAGCTCCTATAATTCACCCCTCCACTTT. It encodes CASSPDSSSYNSPLHF.

The CDR3 is CASSPPGTSGELFF. The CDR3 nucleotides are TGTGCCAGCTCACCACCCGGGACCAGCGGGGAGCTGTTTTTT. The chain couples TRBV18 to TRBJ2-2; the D call may be TRBD1 or TRBD2 (5 bases each). Germline V lookup: CDR1 KGHSH, CDR2 LQKENI. This CDR3 region has 14 residues. The germline V and J ends were trimmed by 0 bases and 7 bases, with 9 bases remaining between them.

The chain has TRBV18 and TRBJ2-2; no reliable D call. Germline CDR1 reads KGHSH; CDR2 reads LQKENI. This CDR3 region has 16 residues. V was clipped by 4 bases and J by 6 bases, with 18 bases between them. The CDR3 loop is CASSLFLVAGAGELFF. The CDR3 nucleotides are TGTGCCAGCTCACTCTTCTTGGTAGCTGGAGCCGGGGAGCTGTTTTTT.

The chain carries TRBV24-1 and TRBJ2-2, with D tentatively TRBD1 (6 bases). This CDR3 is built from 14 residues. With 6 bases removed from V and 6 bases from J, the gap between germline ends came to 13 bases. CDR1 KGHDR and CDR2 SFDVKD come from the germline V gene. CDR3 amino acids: CATSSRTVSGELFF. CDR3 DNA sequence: TGTGCCACCAGTTCCAGGACAGTATCCGGGGAGCTGTTTTTT.

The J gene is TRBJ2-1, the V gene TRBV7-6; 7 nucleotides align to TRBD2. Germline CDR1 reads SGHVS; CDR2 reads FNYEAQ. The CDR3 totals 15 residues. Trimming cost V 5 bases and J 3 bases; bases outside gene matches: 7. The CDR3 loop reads CASSARTSSYNEQFF. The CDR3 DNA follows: TGTGCCAGCAGCGCACGGACTAGTAGCTACAATGAGCAGTTCTTC.

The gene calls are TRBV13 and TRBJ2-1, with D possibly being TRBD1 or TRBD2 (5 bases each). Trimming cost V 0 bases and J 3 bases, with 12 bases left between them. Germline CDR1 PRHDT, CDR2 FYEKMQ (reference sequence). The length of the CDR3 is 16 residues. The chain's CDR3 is CASSLGVGRSYNEQFF. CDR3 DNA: TGTGCCAGCAGCTTAGGGGTGGGACGCAGCTACAATGAGCAGTTCTTC.

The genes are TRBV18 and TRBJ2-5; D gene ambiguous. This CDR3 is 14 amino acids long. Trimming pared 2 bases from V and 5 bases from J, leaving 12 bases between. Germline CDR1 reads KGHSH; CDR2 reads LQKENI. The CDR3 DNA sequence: TGTGCCAGCTCACCAACGACCCAGGAGGAGACCCAGTACTTC. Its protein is CASSPTTQEETQYF.

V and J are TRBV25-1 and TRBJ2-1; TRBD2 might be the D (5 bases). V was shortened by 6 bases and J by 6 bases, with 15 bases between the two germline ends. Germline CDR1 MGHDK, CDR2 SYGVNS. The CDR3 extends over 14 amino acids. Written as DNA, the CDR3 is TGTGCCAGCAGGGGAGAGGGTGCGGGCAATGAGCAGTTCTTC. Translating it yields CASRGEGAGNEQFF. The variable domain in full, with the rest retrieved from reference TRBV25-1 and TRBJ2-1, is EADIYQTPRYLVIGTGKKITLECSQTMGHDKMYWYQQDPGMELHLIHYSYGVNSTEKGDLSSESTVSRIRTEHFPLTLESARPSHTSQYLCASRGEGAGNEQFFGPGTRLTVL.